Following are 13 T cell receptor beta chains from one sample sequenced in a study of cytomegalovirus exposure and HLA in healthy donors. Repertoires were generated with immunoSEQ multiplex PCR, while TCRdb's copy carries only in-frame clones and drops some. The table shows some 150,000 clones, with approximately 86% occurring only once. Sequenced sample: PBMCs. The receptors come from a man between 18 and 35 years old in good health and CMV-seropositive.

The chain employs TRBV6-5 and TRBJ1-1; a weak D match, TRBD1 (5 bases). V shed 2 bases and J shed 4 bases, with 11 bases lying between them. Germline CDR1 and CDR2: MNHEY and SVGAGI. This CDR3 is built from 14 residues. CDR3 sequence: CASSYGARITEAFF. The CDR3 nucleotides read TGTGCCAGCAGTTACGGGGCCAGGATCACTGAAGCTTTCTTT.

Only one count was recorded for this clone. The chain is built from TRBV19 and TRBJ1-5; TRBD1 might be the D (6 bases). This CDR3 has 15 amino acids. Germline loops: CDR1 LNHDA, CDR2 SQIVND (reference sequence). Trimming took off 1 base at V and 5 bases at J, with 12 bases between the two ends. The CDR3 protein is CASSIVSTGDQPQHF. DNA of the CDR3: TGTGCCAGTAGTATAGTGTCGACAGGCGATCAGCCCCAGCATTTT.

The chain is built from TRBV15 and TRBJ2-1; weak D call: TRBD1 (6 bases). The CDR3 extends over 13 amino acids. Trimming removed 1 base from V and 6 bases from J, with 7 bases in between. Per the germline V gene, CDR1 is LNHNV and CDR2 is YYDKDF (reference sequence). CDR3 protein: CATSRARGNEQFF. In DNA form, the CDR3 reads TGTGCCACCAGCAGAGCCAGGGGCAATGAGCAGTTCTTC.

The rearrangement uses TRBV10-3 and TRBJ1-2, with 10 bases identical to TRBD1. This CDR3 has 15 amino acids. Germline loops: CDR1 ENHRY, CDR2 SYGVKD. The V segment lost 10 bases and the J segment 1 base; nucleotides outside the gene matches: 9. CDR3 sequence: CANKPGTGDNYGYTF. CDR3 bases: TGTGCCAACAAGCCCGGGACAGGGGATAACTATGGCTACACCTTC.

The rearrangement uses TRBV29-1 and TRBJ1-5; D perhaps matches TRBD1 (6 bases). Germline V gene data show CDR1 as SQVTM and CDR2 as ANQGSEA. V dropped 4 bases and J dropped 6 bases, with 13 bases sitting between them. There are 13 residues in the CDR3. The DNA for the CDR3 is TGCAGCGTTGTAGCACAGGGTGGTCAGCCCCAGCATTTT. Translation gives CSVVAQGGQPQHF.

The chain is built from TRBV2 and TRBJ1-3, with unresolved D. The CDR3 covers 15 residues. V was shortened by 6 bases and J by 2 bases, with 14 bases between the two germline ends. The germline V gene has CDR1 SNHLY and CDR2 FYNNEI. The CDR3 coding sequence is TGTGCCAGCAGCCCTGAGGGAGGGACTGGAAACACCATATATTTT. It is translated as CASSPEGGTGNTIYF.

The CDR3: CASSAVSGEQYF. For the CDR3, the DNA is TGTGCCAGCAGCGCCGTCTCGGGCGAGCAGTACTTC. The J gene is TRBJ2-7, the V gene TRBV7-9; D gene unclear. CDR1 SEHNR and CDR2 FQNEAQ come from the germline V gene (reference sequence). CDR3 length: 12 residues. The V end lost 5 bases, the J end lost 6 bases, and 11 bases lay between the germline ends.

This clone was observed a single time. The rearrangement uses TRBV29-1 and TRBJ1-1; 7 bases fit TRBD1. Germline loops: CDR1 SQVTM, CDR2 ANQGSEA. CDR3 length: 13 residues. V gave up 7 bases and J gave up 1 base; unmatched junction bases: 6. The CDR3 DNA is TGCAGCGCCATGACAGGGACGAACACTGAAGCTTTCTTT. Translation gives CSAMTGTNTEAFF. Looking up the rest from reference TRBV29-1 and TRBJ1-1 gives the full variable domain: SAVISQKPSRDICQRGTSLTIQCQVDSQVTMMFWYRQQPGQSLTLIATANQGSEATYESGFVIDKFPISRPNLTFSTLTVSNMSPEDSSIYLCSAMTGTNTEAFFGQGTRLTVV.

The chain is built from TRBV7-9 and TRBJ1-3; D gene unclear. This CDR3 region has 17 residues. The V end lost 2 bases, the J end lost 0 bases, and 14 bases lay between the germline ends. Germline CDR1 is SEHNR and CDR2 is FQNEAQ (reference sequence). The CDR3: CASSLRAGQSSGNTIYF. The CDR3 region has the DNA TGTGCCAGCAGCTTAAGAGCAGGCCAGAGCTCTGGAAACACCATATATTTT.

The V call is TRBV11-2, the J call TRBJ1-2; no firm D call. The CDR3 consists of 15 residues. CDR1 is SGHAT and CDR2 is FQNNGV in the germline V gene. The V end lost 5 bases, the J end lost 8 bases, and 21 bases lay between the germline ends. The CDR3 sequence is CASSHGLNTLGGYTF. CDR3 in DNA: TGTGCCAGCAGCCATGGACTGAACACCCTGGGGGGCTACACCTTC. Full variable domain (remainder filled in from reference TRBV11-2 and TRBJ1-2): EAGVAQSPRYKIIEKRQSVAFWCNPISGHATLYWYQQILGQGPKLLIQFQNNGVVDDSQLPKDRFSAERLKGVDSTLKIQPAKLEDSAVYLCASSHGLNTLGGYTFGSGTRLTVV.

The chain uses TRBV29-1 and TRBJ1-1; D might be TRBD1 (5 bases). The V end was cut by 3 bases, the J end by 4 bases, with 9 bases between. Germline-derived CDR1 and CDR2 are SQVTM and ANQGSEA. CDR3 length equals 12 residues. The CDR3 loop is CSVERGGTEAFF. The CDR3 coding sequence is TGCAGCGTTGAGAGGGGAGGCACTGAAGCTTTCTTT.

The gene calls are TRBV29-1 and TRBJ2-7; D ambiguous. The CDR3 length is 14 residues. The germline CDR1 and CDR2 sequences are SQVTM and ANQGSEA. The ends were cut back, 1 base at V and 2 bases at J, with 12 bases in the middle. The CDR3 DNA reads TGCAGCGTTGAAGTAGGCAGGAACCCCTACGAGCAGTACTTC. Protein sequence: CSVEVGRNPYEQYF.

The J gene is TRBJ2-5, the V gene TRBV7-9, with 7 positions matching TRBD1. CDR3 length equals 17 residues. V dropped 5 bases and J dropped 2; count of bases not matched to a gene: 14. Per germline, CDR1 SEHNR and CDR2 FQNEAQ (reference sequence). DNA for the CDR3: TGTGCCAGCAGCAGTAACAGGGGTAGGATACCACAAGAGACCCAGTACTTC. Encoded protein: CASSSNRGRIPQETQYF.